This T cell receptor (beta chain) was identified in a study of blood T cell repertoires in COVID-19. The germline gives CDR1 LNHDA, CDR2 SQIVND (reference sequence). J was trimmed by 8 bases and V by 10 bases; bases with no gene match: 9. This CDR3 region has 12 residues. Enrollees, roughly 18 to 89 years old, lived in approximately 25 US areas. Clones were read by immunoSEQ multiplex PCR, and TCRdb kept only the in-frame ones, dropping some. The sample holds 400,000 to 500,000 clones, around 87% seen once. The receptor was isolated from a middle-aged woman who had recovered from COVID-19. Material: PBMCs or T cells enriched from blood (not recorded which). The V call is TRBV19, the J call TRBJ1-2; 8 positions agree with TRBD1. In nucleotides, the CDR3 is TGTGCCACGAGACAGGGGAAGGGCGGCTACACCTTC. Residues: CATRQGKGGYTF.